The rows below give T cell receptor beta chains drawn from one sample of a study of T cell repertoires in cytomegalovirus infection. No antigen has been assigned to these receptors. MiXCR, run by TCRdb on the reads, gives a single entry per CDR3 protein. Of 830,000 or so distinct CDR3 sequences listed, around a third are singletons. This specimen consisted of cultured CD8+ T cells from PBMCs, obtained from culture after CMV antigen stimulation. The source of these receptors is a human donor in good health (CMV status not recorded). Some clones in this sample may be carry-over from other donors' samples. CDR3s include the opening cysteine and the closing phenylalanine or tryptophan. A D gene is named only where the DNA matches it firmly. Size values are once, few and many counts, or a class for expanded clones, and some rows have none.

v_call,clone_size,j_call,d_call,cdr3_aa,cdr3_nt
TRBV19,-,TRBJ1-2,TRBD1,CASSLPRQGASYGYTF,TGTGCCAGTAGTCTCCCGAGACAGGGGGCAAGCTATGGCTACACCTTC
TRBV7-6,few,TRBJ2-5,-,CASSPMTASGETQYF,TGTGCCAGCAGCCCAATGACGGCGAGTGGAGAGACCCAGTACTTC
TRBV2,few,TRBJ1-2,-,CASSERFSGYGYTF,TGTGCCAGCAGTGAAAGGTTCTCCGGCTATGGCTACACCTTC
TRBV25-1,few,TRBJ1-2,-,CASSGTGIENYGYTF,TGTGCCAGCAGTGGAACAGGGATCGAAAACTATGGCTACACCTTC
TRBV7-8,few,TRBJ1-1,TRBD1,CASSPPRTGGTEAFF,TGTGCCAGCAGCCCCCCCAGGACAGGGGGGACTGAAGCTTTCTTT
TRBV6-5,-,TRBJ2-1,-,CASSYLKAYNEQFF,TGTGCCAGCAGTTACCTGAAGGCCTACAATGAGCAGTTCTTC
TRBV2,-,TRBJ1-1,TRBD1,CASTPDRGQNTEAFF,TGTGCCAGCACCCCGGACAGGGGTCAGAACACTGAAGCTTTCTTT
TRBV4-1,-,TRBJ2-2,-,CASSARVGTGELFF,TGCGCCAGCTCCGCACGGGTGGGCACCGGGGAGCTGTTTTTT
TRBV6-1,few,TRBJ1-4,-,CASSELGYDEKLFF,TGTGCCAGCAGTGAATTGGGCTACGATGAAAAACTGTTTTTT
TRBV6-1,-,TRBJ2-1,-,CASNKRSLGNEQFF,TGTGCCAGCAATAAGCGCTCACTGGGCAATGAGCAGTTCTTC
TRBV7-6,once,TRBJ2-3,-,CASTPGRQGQPQYF,TGTGCCAGCACCCCGGGACGCCAAGGTCAGCCCCAGTATTTT
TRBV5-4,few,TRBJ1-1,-,CASSLYPGEKITEAFF,TGTGCCAGCAGCTTGTACCCAGGGGAAAAGATCACTGAAGCTTTCTTT
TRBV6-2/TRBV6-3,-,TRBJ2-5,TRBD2,CASRGVRDYAQETQYF,TGTGCCAGCAGGGGTGTCAGGGACTACGCCCAAGAGACCCAGTACTTC
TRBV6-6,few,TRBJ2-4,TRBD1,CASSDTGAGVKNIQYF,TGTGCCAGCAGTGACACAGGGGCGGGTGTCAAAAACATTCAGTACTTC
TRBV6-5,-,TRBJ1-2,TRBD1,CASRSGTGGAWADGYTF,TGTGCCAGCAGATCTGGGACAGGGGGCGCCTGGGCTGATGGCTACACCTTC